The 5 T cell receptor beta chains in this list originate from one sample, sequenced in a study of shared clonotypes between healthy human individuals. The data were produced by immunoSEQ multiplex PCR, yet TCRdb's version contains in-frame clones alone and is incomplete. This sample has 1.6 million or so clones; 98% occur once, and the top ten carry 0.3% to 0.45%. Sequenced material: naive CD4+ T cells sorted from blood. Subset specified: CD45RA+ positively selected. The receptors here all came from a man under 40 in good health.

The chain carries TRBV7-2 and TRBJ2-2; a weak D match, TRBD1 (5 bases). Germline V CDR1 and CDR2: SGHTA, FQGNSA. The CDR3 length is 15 residues. Trimming cost V 2 bases and J 2 bases, with 9 bases left between them. The CDR3 DNA sequence: TGTGCCAGCAGCTTATCCAGGGATAACACCGGGGAGCTGTTTTTT. Protein product: CASSLSRDNTGELFF.

CDR3 amino acids: CASSIGQNTEAFF. The CDR3 DNA is TGCGCCAGCAGCATCGGACAGAACACTGAAGCTTTCTTT. The chain joins TRBV5-1 to TRBJ1-1, with D possibly matching TRBD1 (5 bases). Germline V gene lookup returns CDR1 SGHRS and CDR2 YFSETQ. The CDR3 sequence is 13 residues long. V was clipped by 4 bases and J by 1 base, with 8 bases between them.

About this clone: Just one base apart from a much larger clone, this may be a read error. Additional DNA sequences in this sample encode the identical CDR3. The chain uses TRBV7-9 and TRBJ2-5; D is undetermined. Germline V gene sequence: CDR1 SEHNR, CDR2 FQNEAQ (reference sequence). The CDR3 extends over 11 amino acids. For the CDR3, the DNA is TGCGCCAGCAGCATACAAGAGACCCAGTACTTC. Translating it yields CASSIQETQYF.

CDR3 loop: CASSHPGGGALYEQYF. The CDR3, as DNA: TGTGCCAGCAGCCACCCTGGGGGAGGGGCATTATACGAGCAGTACTTC. The V gene is TRBV11-2, the J gene TRBJ2-7; 7 positions agree with TRBD2. The V segment lost 5 bases and the J segment 4 bases; nucleotides outside the gene matches: 14. Germline V gene sequence: CDR1 SGHAT, CDR2 FQNNGV. This CDR3 has 16 residues.

The rearrangement joins TRBV19 to TRBJ1-1; D gene ambiguous. The germline V and J ends were trimmed by 2 bases and 0 bases, with 4 bases remaining between them. This CDR3 comprises 13 residues. Germline CDR1 and CDR2: LNHDA and SQIVND (reference sequence). The CDR3: CASSIYMNTEAFF. For the CDR3, the DNA is TGTGCCAGTAGTATATACATGAACACTGAAGCTTTCTTT.